The 30 T cell receptor beta chains below were found in one sample sequenced in a study of blood T cell repertoires in COVID-19. The data were produced by immunoSEQ multiplex PCR, yet TCRdb's version contains in-frame clones alone and is incomplete. The sample carries about 150,000 clones, around 87% recorded once. The sample comprised peripheral blood. The receptors originated from a woman aged 60-75 years with active COVID-19.

The chain recombines TRBV5-4 with TRBJ2-1, with a possible D match to TRBD2 (5 bases). CDR1 and CDR2 (germline): SGHNT, YYREEE (reference sequence). The CDR3 totals 15 residues. Trimming removed 3 bases at V and 2 bases at J, with 12 bases between. CDR3 DNA sequence: TGTGCCAGCAGCTCGCTAGCTGCGCCCTACAATGAGCAGTTCTTC. Its translation: CASSSLAAPYNEQFF.

This chain connects TRBV2 to TRBJ2-5; D is perhaps TRBD2 (6 bases). In germline, CDR1 is SNHLY, CDR2 FYNNEI. V shed 6 bases and J shed 5 bases, with 19 bases lying between them. There are 15 residues in the CDR3. The DNA of the CDR3 is TGTGCCAGCAGAGCTAAGACTAGTTCTGGGGAGACCCAGTACTTC. This translates into CASRAKTSSGETQYF.

The rearrangement uses TRBV19 and TRBJ1-5, with 7 bases aligning to TRBD1. The CDR3 length is 14 residues. Germline loops: CDR1 LNHDA, CDR2 SQIVND (reference sequence). Trimming removed 5 bases from V and 6 bases from J; junction bases left unmatched: 7. In DNA, the CDR3 is TGTGCCAGTAGTGAACGACAGGGAGGTCAGCCCCAGCATTTT. It yields the protein CASSERQGGQPQHF.

This clone has more than one count but fewer than ten. This chain joins TRBV3-1 (or the pseudogene TRBV3-2) and TRBJ1-1; a possible D gene is TRBD1 (5 bases). CDR1 and CDR2 from the germline V gene are LGHDT and YNNKEL (reference sequence). Between the trimmed V and J ends, which lost 0 bases and 5 bases, there was a span of 13 bases. The CDR3 extends over 15 amino acids. The CDR3 DNA reads TGTGCCAGCAGCCAAGATCTTCAGGGTGGAACTGAAGCTTTCTTT. This gives the protein CASSQDLQGGTEAFF.

V gene TRBV4-1 combines with J gene TRBJ2-7; TRBD2 aligns across 10 bases. Per the germline V gene, CDR1 is MGHRA and CDR2 is YSYEKL. Unmatched junction bases numbered 4, after V lost 2 bases and J lost 3 bases. This CDR3 spans 15 amino acids. The CDR3: CASSQPGLAVYEQYF. The CDR3 coding sequence is TGCGCCAGCAGCCAACCCGGACTAGCGGTCTACGAGCAGTACTTC.

The chain links TRBV19 to TRBJ1-6, with 12 bases fitting TRBD1. After removal of 5 bases from V and 8 bases from J, the junction contained 7 bases not matched to a gene. Germline V gives CDR1 LNHDA, CDR2 SQIVND (reference sequence). The CDR3 has 16 residues. For the CDR3, the DNA is TGTGCCAGTAGTTACGGGACAGGGGGCGCCGATTCACCCCTCCACTTT. Protein product: CASSYGTGGADSPLHF.

V is TRBV28 and J is TRBJ2-2; TRBD2 might be the D (6 bases). Germline-derived CDR1 and CDR2 are MDHEN and SYDVKM. The CDR3 consists of 16 residues. Trimming removed 6 bases from V and 0 bases from J, with 14 bases in between. The chain's CDR3 is CASRGTSTTNTGELFF. The CDR3 bases are TGTGCCAGCAGGGGTACTAGCACCACGAACACCGGGGAGCTGTTTTTT.

The rearrangement uses TRBV19 and TRBJ1-5, with a weak D call TRBD1 (5 bases). This CDR3 has 16 residues. V was cut by 4 bases and J by 7 bases, with 20 bases left in between. The germline CDR1 and CDR2 sequences are LNHDA and SQIVND (reference sequence). The CDR3 here is CASSKIRAGQFQPQHF. CDR3 nucleotide sequence: TGTGCCAGTAGTAAAATAAGGGCAGGGCAATTCCAGCCCCAGCATTTT.

The chain combines TRBV4-2 with TRBJ2-7; 11 nucleotides line up with TRBD2. J was trimmed by 4 bases and V by 1 base; bases with no gene match: 21. The CDR3 consists of 21 residues. Germline V gene lookup returns CDR1 LGHNA and CDR2 YNFKEQ. For the CDR3, the DNA is TGTGCCAGCAGCCAAGTCGAGGCACTAGCGGGAGAGGATTGGGGGGCTTACGAGCAGTACTTC. Translating it yields CASSQVEALAGEDWGAYEQYF.

The chain employs TRBV19 and TRBJ1-5, with TRBD1 identical over 8 bases. CDR3 length: 15 residues. Trimming cost V 8 bases and J 2 bases; bases outside gene matches: 8. The V gene's germline CDR1 is LNHDA and CDR2 SQIVND (reference sequence). The CDR3 DNA is TGTGCCAGTTCGTCTACAGGGGGTGGCAATCAGCCCCAGCATTTT. Amino acid sequence: CASSSTGGGNQPQHF. Full variable domain (rest looked up from reference TRBV19 and TRBJ1-5): DGGITQSPKYLFRKEGQNVTLSCEQNLNHDAMYWYRQDPGQGLRLIYYSQIVNDFQKGDIAEGYSVSREKKESFPLTVTSAQKNPTAFYLCASSSTGGGNQPQHFGDGTRLSIL.

The sample holds a few counts of this clone. V and J are TRBV30 and TRBJ1-5, with D possibly matching TRBD1 (5 bases). Trimming shortened V by 3 bases and J by 6 bases, and 9 bases separated the two germline ends. Per germline, CDR1 GTSNPN and CDR2 SVGIG (reference sequence). The CDR3 totals 12 residues. CDR3 bases: TGTGCCTGGAGCCAGGGTAGTCAGCCCCAGCATTTT. Encoded protein: CAWSQGSQPQHF.

V and J are TRBV14 and TRBJ2-2, with 7 bases fitting TRBD2. CDR1 is SGHDN and CDR2 is FVKESK in the germline V gene. The junction had 6 bases not matched to a gene; V was cut back by 0 bases and J by 2 bases. The CDR3 sequence is 17 residues long. This CDR3 reads CASSQENLAGNTGELFF. CDR3 nucleotides: TGTGCCAGCAGCCAAGAAAACTTAGCGGGCAACACCGGGGAGCTGTTTTTT. Combining the CDR3 with reference TRBV14 and TRBJ2-2 gives the whole variable domain EAGVTQFPSHSVIEKGQTVTLRCDPISGHDNLYWYRRVMGKEIKFLLHFVKESKQDESGMPNNRFLAERTGGTYSTLKVQPAELEDSGVYFCASSQENLAGNTGELFFGEGSRLTVL.

The V gene is TRBV5-8, the J gene TRBJ2-5; D gene unclear. The CDR3 covers 14 residues. V gave up 2 bases and J gave up 4 bases, with 12 bases separating them. Germline CDR1 is SGHTS and CDR2 is YDEGEE. This chain's CDR3 is CASSFPLPPETQYF. The DNA for the CDR3 is TGTGCCAGCAGCTTTCCACTTCCTCCAGAGACCCAGTACTTC.

V is TRBV5-4 and J is TRBJ2-1, with 12 nucleotides matching TRBD2. V was pared by 4 bases and J by 9 bases, with 11 bases of the junction left unmatched. Germline V gives CDR1 SGHNT, CDR2 YYREEE (reference sequence). The CDR3 has 16 residues. CDR3 coding DNA: TGTGCCAGCAGCCCCGCCCTAGCGGGAGGGCCCGGTGAGCAGTTCTTC. Translating it yields CASSPALAGGPGEQFF. Full variable domain (outside the CDR3, taken from reference TRBV5-4 and TRBJ2-1): ETGVTQSPTHLIKTRGQQVTLRCSSQSGHNTVSWYQQALGQGPQFIFQYYREEENGRGNFPPRFSGLQFPNYSSELNVNALELDDSALYLCASSPALAGGPGEQFFGPGTRLTVL.

The chain joins TRBV27 to TRBJ1-5, with TRBD1 matching over 8 bases. V shed 6 bases, J shed 3 bases, and the junction held 10 bases outside the gene matches. The germline V gene encodes CDR1 MNHEY and CDR2 SMNVEV (reference sequence). The CDR3 runs to 16 residues. CDR3 bases: TGTGCCAGCAGCTCCCGACAGGGGCGATTCAATCAGCCCCAGCATTTT. Translation gives CASSSRQGRFNQPQHF.

This chain connects TRBV28 to TRBJ2-7, with 7 nucleotides matching TRBD2. CDR3 length: 14 residues. With 1 base clipped from V and 9 bases from J, the junction kept 9 bases outside the gene matches. Germline assignment: CDR1 MDHEN and CDR2 SYDVKM. DNA for the CDR3: TGTGCCAGCAGTTTATCGGCTGGCGGGAGAGGGCAGTACTTC. Translated, it gives CASSLSAGGRGQYF.

The rearrangement joins TRBV6-5 to TRBJ2-3, with D perhaps TRBD1 (5 bases). CDR3 length: 14 amino acids. Germline V gives CDR1 MNHEY, CDR2 SVGAGI. V was shortened by 7 bases and J by 1 base, with 12 bases between the two germline ends. Written as DNA, the CDR3 is TGTGCCAGCATCCCCAGGGATCGCACAGATACGCAGTATTTT. This translates into CASIPRDRTDTQYF.

A single count supports this clone. Mismatch with germline at one junction end may stem from a read error. The chain employs TRBV6-2 or TRBV6-3 and TRBJ2-7; 7 bases match TRBD1. This CDR3 is 11 amino acids long. Germline V gene data show CDR1 as MNHEY and CDR2 as SVGEGT. The chain's CDR3 is CASSTRQGKNF. CDR3 coding DNA: TGTGCCAGCAGTACCCGACAGGGAAAAAACTTC.

The V and J genes are TRBV20-1 and TRBJ2-5; 11 positions agree with TRBD2. The CDR3 sequence is 11 residues long. The V gene's germline CDR1 is DFQATT and CDR2 SNEGSKA (reference sequence). This CDR3 is CLGLAGETQYF. In nucleotides, the CDR3 is TGCTTAGGACTAGCGGGAGAGACCCAGTACTTC.

J is TRBJ2-7 and V is TRBV5-1, with 8 bases that match TRBD2. In germline, CDR1 is SGHRS, CDR2 YFSETQ. Losses at the gene ends were 0 bases for V and 2 bases for J; bases not matched to a gene: 4. CDR3 length: 15 residues. The DNA for the CDR3 is TGCGCCAGCAGCTTGGGGGGTAGCGGGACCTACGAGCAGTACTTC. Amino acid sequence: CASSLGGSGTYEQYF.

The rearrangement joins TRBV5-1 to TRBJ2-7; 12 bases match TRBD2. The germline gives CDR1 SGHRS, CDR2 YFSETQ. CDR3 length: 16 residues. The V segment lost 4 bases and the J segment 1 base; nucleotides outside the gene matches: 6. CDR3 in amino acids: CASSGLAGGPSYEQYF. The CDR3 DNA reads TGCGCCAGCAGCGGCCTAGCGGGAGGGCCGTCCTACGAGCAGTACTTC.

The table lists this clone with a count of one. V usage is TRBV15 and J usage is TRBJ1-5; the D gene is possibly TRBD1 (5 bases). CDR1 is LNHNV and CDR2 is YYDKDF in the germline V gene (reference sequence). Trimming stripped 3 bases from V and 2 bases from J, with 11 bases between. This CDR3 is built from 15 residues. As DNA, the CDR3 is TGTGCCACCAGCAGCGACAGACGTGGCAATCAGCCCCAGCATTTT. Its translation is CATSSDRRGNQPQHF.

V usage is TRBV6-2 or TRBV6-3 and J usage is TRBJ2-2, with a weak D call TRBD2 (6 bases). V lost 4 bases and J 3 bases, leaving 12 bases between the germline ends. This CDR3 is 15 amino acids long. From germline, CDR1 is MNHEY and CDR2 SVGEGT. Here the CDR3 reads CASSWDGRYTGELFF. The CDR3 bases are TGTGCCAGCAGTTGGGACGGGAGATACACCGGGGAGCTGTTTTTT.

This clone was seen once. The J gene is TRBJ1-2, the V gene TRBV7-2; D is undetermined. Germline values: CDR1 SGHTA, CDR2 FQGNSA. Trimming shortened V by 4 bases and J by 1 base, and 13 bases separated the two germline ends. This CDR3 region has 15 residues. The CDR3 loop is CASSYSVNLNYGYTF. CDR3 nucleotides: TGTGCCAGCAGCTACTCGGTCAACCTTAACTATGGCTACACCTTC.

This chain connects TRBV7-2 to TRBJ2-1; 12 nucleotides align to TRBD2. Germline CDR1 and CDR2: SGHTA and FQGNSA. V was pared by 6 bases and J by 5 bases, with 5 bases of the junction left unmatched. This CDR3 has 15 amino acids. The CDR3 is CASRQTSGRNNEQFF. CDR3 in DNA: TGTGCCAGCAGGCAGACTAGCGGGAGAAACAATGAGCAGTTCTTC.

The chain uses TRBV28 and TRBJ1-6; 11 nucleotides align to TRBD1. V shed 6 bases and J 1 base; nucleotides not matched to a gene: 8. Germline values: CDR1 MDHEN, CDR2 SYDVKM. The CDR3 totals 18 residues. The CDR3 DNA reads as TGTGCCAGCAGCACCCTCGGACAGGGGGCATCCTATAATTCACCCCTCCACTTT. Protein sequence: CASSTLGQGASYNSPLHF. Full variable domain (missing parts from reference TRBV28 and TRBJ1-6): DVKVTQSSRYLVKRTGEKVFLECVQDMDHENMFWYRQDPGLGLRLIYFSYDVKMKEKGDIPEGYSVSREKKERFSLILESASTNQTSMYLCASSTLGQGASYNSPLHFGNGTRLTVT.

The CDR3 is CASSLGYTRADTQYF. The CDR3 DNA is TGTGCCAGCAGCTTGGGTTACACTCGGGCAGATACGCAGTATTTT. The J gene is TRBJ2-3, the V gene TRBV11-3; no firm D call. The CDR3 runs 15 residues. The V and J ends lost 3 bases and 4 bases respectively, with 14 bases between them. CDR1 and CDR2 from the germline V gene are SGHNT and YENEEA.

Worth noting for this clone: The DNA is omitted, as the CDR3 cannot be located on it reliably, and the CDR3 follows TCRdb's listing. The rearrangement joins TRBV28 to TRBJ2-1; the table gives TRBD2 as D, unverified against the DNA. 11 amino acids form the CDR3, both terminal residues included. Germline CDR1 reads MDHEN; CDR2 reads SYDVKM. The CDR3 loop is CASSSSGEQFF.

J is TRBJ2-1 and V is TRBV10-2; 12 bases match TRBD2. Looked up from germline, CDR1 is WSHSY and CDR2 is SAAADI. The CDR3 sequence is 15 residues long. V trimming: 6 bases; J trimming: 4 bases; junction bases outside the gene matches: 4. The CDR3 sequence is CASRGTSGRYNEQFF. DNA for the CDR3: TGCGCCAGCAGGGGGACTAGCGGGCGTTACAATGAGCAGTTCTTC.

This clone was observed once. The chain is built from TRBV11-2 and TRBJ1-6; D remains ambiguous. V lost 5 bases to trimming and J lost 9 bases, with 11 bases between them. Looked up from germline, CDR1 is SGHAT and CDR2 is FQNNGV. There are 13 residues in the CDR3. CDR3 residues: CASSTGFVSPLHF. The CDR3 coding sequence is TGTGCCAGCAGCACGGGATTTGTTTCACCCCTCCACTTT.